The 9 T cell receptor beta chains reported below all come from one sample, sequenced in a study of CD8 T cells in Susac syndrome. Random hexamers served to reverse transcribe about 0.5 to 1 ug RNA. TCRdb analysed the immunoSEQ multiplex PCR reads with MiXCR anew, one entry per CDR3 protein. The sample holds under 200,000 distinct CDR3 sequences, around 96% seen once. Input material: CD4+ T cells from PBMCs. The receptor source for this set is a human donor in good health.

This chain joins TRBV20-1 and TRBJ2-5, with D unclear. In germline, CDR1 is DFQATT, CDR2 SNEGSKA (reference sequence). The CDR3 is 12 amino acids. CDR3 sequence reads: CRPGWDSETQYF. CDR3 nucleotides: TGCAGGCCCGGGTGGGATTCGGAGACCCAGTACTTC.

The chain employs TRBV11-3 and TRBJ2-1; no clear D. The CDR3 consists of 13 residues. V was cut by 2 bases and J by 6 bases, with 8 bases left in between. Germline-derived CDR1 and CDR2 are SGHNT and YENEEA. The CDR3 reads CASSLSTANEQFF. Here the CDR3 DNA reads TGTGCCAGCAGCTTATCGACCGCCAATGAGCAGTTCTTC.

The chain carries TRBV3-1 and TRBJ2-3; D remains ambiguous. Trimming took 1 base from V and 6 from J, leaving 8 bases between them. Germline V gene data show CDR1 as LGHDT and CDR2 as YNNKEL (reference sequence). This CDR3 contains 13 residues. DNA for the CDR3: TGTGCCAGCAGCCAAGGACTGGGTGATACGCAGTATTTT. This codes for CASSQGLGDTQYF.

The gene calls are TRBV15 and TRBJ2-5; 8 bases align to TRBD2. The CDR3 consists of 16 residues. The V gene's germline CDR1 is LNHNV and CDR2 YYDKDF (reference sequence). Trimming cost V 5 bases and J 4 bases; bases outside gene matches: 12. The CDR3 DNA reads as TGTGCCACCAGCTTTACACGCGGACTAGCTTCAGAGACCCAGTACTTC. It yields the protein CATSFTRGLASETQYF. The full variable domain, its missing parts supplied by reference TRBV15 and TRBJ2-5, is DAMVIQNPRYQVTQFGKPVTLSCSQTLNHNVMYWYQQKSSQAPKLLFHYYDKDFNNEADTPDNFQSRRPNTSFCFLDIRSPGLGDTAMYLCATSFTRGLASETQYFGPGTRLLVL.

The chain recombines TRBV4-1 with TRBJ1-2; a weak D match, TRBD1 (5 bases). Trimming took 5 bases from V and 6 from J, leaving 22 bases between them. The germline gives CDR1 MGHRA, CDR2 YSYEKL. The CDR3 length is 16 residues. The CDR3 loop is CASSTPGHIVQHGYTF. As DNA, the CDR3 is TGCGCCAGCAGCACGCCCGGACACATAGTGCAACATGGCTACACCTTC.

Turning to this clonotype: One end of the junction fails to match germline, which may point to a read error. CDR3 region: CASSGGTSQETQYF. CDR3 nucleotide sequence: TGTGCTAGCAGCGGGGGGACCTCCCAAGAGACCCAGTACTTC. The chain carries TRBV7-7 and TRBJ2-5, with 9 nucleotides matching TRBD2. The CDR3 consists of 14 residues. Germline CDR1 and CDR2: SSHAT and FNYEAQ (reference sequence).

The V call is TRBV2, the J call TRBJ2-1, with 7 bases aligning to TRBD2. From germline, CDR1 is SNHLY and CDR2 FYNNEI. Trimming took 3 bases from V and 15 from J; bases not matched to a gene: 8. The CDR3 totals 12 residues. The CDR3 is CASSDRGTTLFF. The DNA for the CDR3 is TGTGCCAGCAGTGATCGAGGGACTACACTGTTCTTC.

The chain carries TRBV5-1 and TRBJ1-1; 7 bases agree with TRBD1. The V gene's germline CDR1 is SGHRS and CDR2 YFSETQ. The CDR3 length is 13 residues. V shed 4 bases, J shed 4 bases, and the junction held 4 bases outside the gene matches. The DNA of the CDR3 is TGCGCCAGCAGCACAGGGGCCGGCACTGAAGCTTTCTTT. This sequence encodes CASSTGAGTEAFF.

V gene TRBV24-1 combines with J gene TRBJ1-5; 7 nucleotides align to TRBD1. V lost 5 bases to trimming and J lost 5 bases; unmatched junction nucleotides: 11. CDR3 length: 16 residues. CDR1 is KGHDR, CDR2 SFDVKD, per germline. CDR3 residues: CATSGRGRQEYQPQHF. CDR3 DNA sequence: TGTGCCACCAGTGGGAGGGGGCGGCAGGAATATCAGCCCCAGCATTTT.